This entry lists 31 T cell receptor beta chains sequenced from one sample in a study of post-analysis software for immune sequencing data. Their antigens are not known. Study-level findings and limits: When patients were compared with controls, about five TRBV segments were more frequent, TRBV5-6, TRBV5-1 and TRBV20-1 among them.

Researchers reported that TCR beta cDNA libraries carried unique molecular identifiers. MiXCR, applied by TCRdb to the PCR reads, yields one record per CDR3 protein. The table lists about 560,000 distinct CDR3 sequences, roughly 40% of them singletons. The material sequenced was blood. The receptor set was obtained from a girl aged 10 to 17 with multiple sclerosis.

The gene calls are TRBV6-1 and TRBJ1-2; TRBD1 agrees at 9 bases. J gave up 8 bases and V 6 bases, and 1 base lay outside the gene matches. Per germline, CDR1 MNHNS and CDR2 SASEGT. This CDR3 is 11 amino acids long. The DNA of the CDR3 is TGTGCCAGCAGGGGGACAGGGGGCTACACCTTC. Amino acid sequence: CASRGTGGYTF.

The chain couples TRBV7-2 to TRBJ2-3; 7 bases line up with TRBD2. Germline V gene lookup returns CDR1 SGHTA and CDR2 FQGNSA. Losses at the gene ends were 5 bases for V and 3 bases for J; bases not matched to a gene: 5. The CDR3 sequence is 14 residues long. CDR3 sequence reads: CASSPGLTTDTQYF. The CDR3 bases are TGTGCCAGCAGCCCGGGACTAACGACAGATACGCAGTATTTT.

This clonotype turned up a few times. This rearrangement joins TRBV7-9 to TRBJ1-2, with D perhaps matching TRBD1 (6 bases). The V gene's germline CDR1 is SEHNR and CDR2 FQNEAQ (reference sequence). The CDR3 has 16 amino acids. V shed 3 bases and J shed 4 bases, with 18 bases lying between them. Here the CDR3 reads CASSFDPGRGSYGYTF. CDR3 in DNA: TGTGCCAGCAGCTTCGACCCAGGCAGGGGTAGCTATGGCTACACCTTC. Variable domain in full (rest from reference TRBV7-9 and TRBJ1-2): DTGVSQNPRHKITKRGQNVTFRCDPISEHNRLYWYRQTLGQGPEFLTYFQNEAQLEKSRLLSDRFSAERPKGSFSTLEIQRTEQGDSAMYLCASSFDPGRGSYGYTFGSGTRLTVV.

This chain joins TRBV5-1 and TRBJ1-1; no reliable D call. The germline gives CDR1 SGHRS, CDR2 YFSETQ. Trimming shortened V by 3 bases and J by 3 bases, and 18 bases separated the two germline ends. This CDR3 has 16 amino acids. The CDR3 spells CASSSNSGGGDTEAFF. As DNA, the CDR3 is TGCGCCAGCAGCTCCAATTCGGGAGGCGGTGACACTGAAGCTTTCTTT.

With respect to this clonotype: This likely comes from a read error, as the CDR3 has no conserved phenylalanine or tryptophan at its end. The chain recombines TRBV6-5 with TRBJ1-6; TRBD1 agrees at 9 bases. Trimming took 0 bases from V and 8 from J; bases not matched to a gene: 5. From germline, CDR1 is MNHEY and CDR2 SVGAGI. The CDR3 totals 16 residues. This chain's CDR3 is CASSYSYRGLDSPLHL. As DNA, the CDR3 is TGTGCCAGCAGTTACTCCTACAGGGGGCTTGATTCACCCCTCCACTTG.

The chain links TRBV12-3 or TRBV12-4 to TRBJ2-1; perhaps TRBD1 as D (5 bases). There are 13 residues in the CDR3. V was clipped by 7 bases and J by 7 bases, with 14 bases between them. The CDR3 DNA follows: TGTGCCAGCATCCCCACAGGTTGGAATGAGCAGTTCTTC. It codes for CASIPTGWNEQFF.

The chain carries TRBV3-1 and TRBJ1-1; D ambiguous. This CDR3 has 12 amino acids. From germline, CDR1 is LGHDT and CDR2 YNNKEL (reference sequence). V lost 3 bases to trimming and J lost 4 bases, with 6 bases between them. CDR3 loop: CASSQIGTEAFF. As DNA, the CDR3 is TGTGCCAGCAGCCAGATCGGCACTGAAGCTTTCTTT.

This clonotype appeared a few times. The rearrangement uses TRBV7-9 and TRBJ2-1, with D unclear. The V end was cut by 5 bases, the J end by 12 bases, with 11 bases between. Germline-derived CDR1 and CDR2 are SEHNR and FQNEAQ (reference sequence). This CDR3 has 11 residues. This CDR3 reads CASSPIRAQFF. DNA for the CDR3: TGTGCCAGCAGCCCAATTAGGGCGCAGTTCTTC.

This rearrangement joins TRBV6-6 to TRBJ1-5, with 8 bases identical to TRBD1. V trimming: 6 bases; J trimming: 15 bases; junction bases outside the gene matches: 10. Looked up from germline, CDR1 is MNHNY and CDR2 is SVGAGI (reference sequence). CDR3 length: 12 residues. DNA of the CDR3: TGTGCCAGCAGCCGCCCAGGGGGCCGTTTGCATTTT. It yields the protein CASSRPGGRLHF.

The V call is TRBV4-1, the J call TRBJ2-7, with a weak D call TRBD2 (5 bases). CDR3 length: 15 amino acids. Per germline, CDR1 MGHRA and CDR2 YSYEKL. The V and J ends lost 0 bases and 5 bases respectively, with 14 bases between them. CDR3 sequence: CASSQDSIEGDEQYF. Here the CDR3 DNA reads TGCGCCAGCAGCCAAGATAGCATCGAGGGCGACGAGCAGTACTTC.

The chain links TRBV5-1 to TRBJ1-1; 7 positions agree with TRBD1. Germline CDR1 is SGHRS and CDR2 is YFSETQ. CDR3 length: 16 amino acids. The trim removed 3 bases at V and 8 bases at J, leaving 16 bases unmatched. This CDR3 is CASSYITSGGPPEAFF. The CDR3 DNA follows: TGCGCCAGCAGCTATATAACATCAGGGGGGCCCCCCGAAGCTTTCTTT.

The CDR3 loop is CASSQTGMRGNTEAFF. As DNA, the CDR3 is TGCGCCAGCAGCCAAACAGGGATGCGGGGGAACACTGAAGCTTTCTTT. The rearrangement links TRBV4-1 to TRBJ1-1, with D perhaps matching TRBD1 (6 bases). This CDR3 region has 16 residues. Germline CDR1 MGHRA, CDR2 YSYEKL. The V end lost 2 bases, the J end lost 1 base, and 14 bases lay between the germline ends.

This clonotype was counted between two and nine times. CDR3 coding DNA: TGCAGTGGCCAATCCGTTCCCTACGAGCAGTACTTC. This translates into CSGQSVPYEQYF. The chain combines TRBV20-1 with TRBJ2-7, with D uncertain. The CDR3 length is 12 residues. Germline V gives CDR1 DFQATT, CDR2 SNEGSKA (reference sequence). Trimming pared 7 bases from V and 2 bases from J, leaving 12 bases between.

The genes are TRBV12-3 or TRBV12-4 and TRBJ1-2; 7 nucleotides match TRBD1. The CDR3 has 13 amino acids. The V gene end was trimmed by 6 bases and the J gene end by 4 bases; junction bases not matched to a gene: 5. CDR3 nucleotide sequence: TGTGCCAGCAGGCGACAGGGCCCCTATGGCTACACCTTC. Its translation is CASRRQGPYGYTF.

In this sample, this clonotype turned up a few times. The chain carries TRBV4-1 and TRBJ2-7; 11 bases line up with TRBD2. Germline V gives CDR1 MGHRA, CDR2 YSYEKL. CDR3 length: 17 residues. Losses at the gene ends were 4 bases for V and 3 bases for J; bases not matched to a gene: 11. CDR3 sequence (DNA): TGCGCCAGCAGCCCAAAAGGGGGGGGACTAGCGGACTACGAGCAGTACTTC. This codes for CASSPKGGGLADYEQYF.

V gene TRBV10-3 combines with J gene TRBJ2-7; D unresolved. This CDR3 comprises 13 residues. Per the germline V gene, CDR1 is ENHRY and CDR2 is SYGVKD. V was clipped by 2 bases and J by 3 bases, with 8 bases between them. The CDR3, as DNA: TGTGCCATCAGTGAGGACGGGCTCTACGAGCAGTACTTC. Its translation is CAISEDGLYEQYF.

The chain couples TRBV27 to TRBJ1-1, with D unclear. The germline gives CDR1 MNHEY, CDR2 SMNVEV (reference sequence). This CDR3 is built from 15 residues. V dropped 3 bases and J dropped 6 bases, with 17 bases sitting between them. The CDR3 nucleotides are TGTGCCAGCAGTTTCATCGGAAGTGGGTCGGCTGAAGCTTTCTTT. As protein: CASSFIGSGSAEAFF.

This clonotype was seen once. V and J are TRBV5-1 and TRBJ2-5, with a tentative D call TRBD2 (5 bases). Near its end, the DNA agrees better with TRBJ2-7, so the J call may be wrong. The CDR3 contains 14 residues. Per the germline V gene, CDR1 is SGHRS and CDR2 is YFSETQ. The CDR3 nucleotides read TGCGCCAGCAGCGGTTCCCAGCGGAACTACGAGCAGTACTTC. Translated, it gives CASSGSQRNYEQYF.

V and J are TRBV15 and TRBJ1-2; 9 bases fit TRBD1. Trimming at V came to 1 base and at J to 0 bases, leaving 9 bases not matched to a gene. CDR1 is LNHNV, CDR2 YYDKDF, per germline (reference sequence). The CDR3 contains 18 residues. CDR3 coding DNA: TGTGCCACCAGCAGAGCGACGGGGACAGGGTTCCCTAACTATGGCTACACCTTC. Protein sequence: CATSRATGTGFPNYGYTF.

This clonotype was seen a few times. The chain joins TRBV20-1 to TRBJ2-7, with 8 bases aligning to TRBD1. V lost 3 bases to trimming and J lost 3 bases; unmatched junction nucleotides: 7. The CDR3 contains 14 residues. The germline V gene encodes CDR1 DFQATT and CDR2 SNEGSKA (reference sequence). The chain's CDR3 is CSASSDRGNYEQYF. The CDR3 nucleotides are TGCAGTGCTAGTAGTGACAGGGGAAACTACGAGCAGTACTTC.

J is TRBJ2-5 and V is TRBV14; 9 bases agree with TRBD1. V was pared by 2 bases and J by 11 bases, with 15 bases of the junction left unmatched. Per the germline V gene, CDR1 is SGHDN and CDR2 is FVKESK. The CDR3 is made up of 16 amino acids. The CDR3 loop reads CASSQLTGGRYNEQYF. As DNA, the CDR3 is TGTGCCAGCAGCCAACTGACAGGGGGTCGGTACAATGAGCAGTACTTC.

The chain carries TRBV12-3 or TRBV12-4 and TRBJ2-6; D gene ambiguous. The CDR3 has 15 residues. Trimming removed 6 bases from V and 4 bases from J, with 13 bases in between. CDR3 residues: CASSQVYFGANVLTF. As DNA, the CDR3 is TGTGCCAGCAGCCAGGTCTATTTCGGGGCCAACGTCCTGACTTTC.

This clonotype was detected only once. The gene calls are TRBV5-1 and TRBJ2-3; 8 bases agree with TRBD1. The trim removed 2 bases at V and 2 bases at J, leaving 7 bases unmatched. The CDR3 has 16 residues. CDR1 is SGHRS, CDR2 YFSETQ, per germline. CDR3 region: CASSLPDRGFTDTQYF. The CDR3 DNA reads as TGCGCCAGCAGCTTACCCGACAGGGGCTTCACAGATACGCAGTATTTT.

This chain joins TRBV12-3 or TRBV12-4 and TRBJ1-5; D is ambiguous. V was clipped by 2 bases and J by 6 bases, with 11 bases between them. There are 14 residues in the CDR3. The CDR3 reads CASSLTISAQPQHF. In DNA form, the CDR3 reads TGTGCCAGCAGTTTAACCATATCTGCTCAGCCCCAGCATTTT.

This clonotype was picked up a small number of times. The J gene is TRBJ2-7, the V gene TRBV5-1, with D perhaps matching TRBD1 (6 bases). Germline lookup yields CDR1 SGHRS and CDR2 YFSETQ. This CDR3 has 13 residues. V shed 5 bases and J shed 3 bases, with 12 bases lying between them. In DNA, the CDR3 is TGCGCCAGCAGACCGGACAGCAACTACGAGCAGTACTTC. It codes for CASRPDSNYEQYF.

This clonotype was seen once. The CDR3 protein is CASSSNSRGMNTEAFF. CDR3 nucleotides: TGCGCCAGCAGCTCGAACTCCAGGGGGATGAACACTGAAGCTTTCTTT. This chain joins TRBV5-1 and TRBJ1-1; 7 bases align to TRBD1. Unmatched junction bases numbered 8, after V lost 3 bases and J lost 0 bases. Germline lookup yields CDR1 SGHRS and CDR2 YFSETQ. CDR3 length: 16 residues.

This rearrangement joins TRBV12-3 or TRBV12-4 to TRBJ2-1, with 11 bases lining up with TRBD2. The J segment lost 1 base and the V segment lost 6 bases, leaving 5 bases of the junction unmatched. CDR3 length: 16 residues. The CDR3 nucleotides are TGTGCCAGCAGACCCGGGACTAGCGGATCCTACAATGAGCAGTTCTTC. Amino acids: CASRPGTSGSYNEQFF.

As regards this clonotype: This clone may be a read error of a much larger clone one base away. V is TRBV6-5 and J is TRBJ2-7; 10 bases match TRBD1. Germline CDR1 reads MNHEY; CDR2 reads SVGAGI. CDR3 length: 15 amino acids. With 0 bases clipped from V and 2 bases from J, the junction kept 1 base outside the gene matches. CDR3 sequence reads: CASSYSTGGPYEQYF. CDR3 nucleotides: TGTGCCAGCAGTTACTCGACAGGGGGCCCCTACGAGCAGTACTTC.

With respect to this clonotype: This may be a read error: a much more frequent sequence differs by one nucleotide. The rearrangement links TRBV4-1 to TRBJ2-1; 9 bases fit TRBD2. The CDR3 consists of 16 residues. CDR1 MGHRA and CDR2 YSYEKL come from the germline V gene. The DNA of the CDR3 is TGCGCCAGCAGCCTACAGCGGGGGGTTTCCTACAATGAGCAGCTCTTC. This translates into CASSLQRGVSYNEQLF.

This clonotype was recorded a few times. The chain joins TRBV7-2 to TRBJ2-3, with D possibly matching TRBD2 (6 bases). Germline lookup yields CDR1 SGHTA and CDR2 FQGNSA. The CDR3 extends over 14 amino acids. Trimming removed 8 bases from V and 2 bases from J, with 14 bases in between. DNA of the CDR3: TGTGCCAGCCTGAGGGAGGTAGCCACAGATACGCAGTATTTT. Its translation: CASLREVATDTQYF.

This clonotype has only a few counts. V gene TRBV15 combines with J gene TRBJ2-7, with D perhaps matching TRBD1 or TRBD2 (6 bases each). CDR3 length equals 15 residues. Germline assignment: CDR1 LNHNV and CDR2 YYDKDF (reference sequence). V dropped 0 bases and J dropped 6 bases, with 15 bases sitting between them. The CDR3 loop is CATSRDLVGGGEQYF. The CDR3 DNA follows: TGTGCCACCAGCAGAGACCTGGTGGGGGGCGGCGAGCAGTACTTC.